This passage covers 12 T cell receptor beta chains from one sample sequenced in a study of blood T cell repertoires in COVID-19. Data came from immunoSEQ multiplex PCR; TCRdb stores just in-frame clones and leaves some out. Of about 330,000 clones detected, over 80% appear once; the ten largest clones hold around 4.6%. Sequencing input: PBMCs or T cells enriched from blood (not recorded which). The receptors derive from a man under 40 who had recovered from COVID-19.

V gene TRBV6-5 combines with J gene TRBJ2-7; D not certain. Trimming shortened V by 2 bases and J by 2 bases, and 7 bases separated the two germline ends. The germline CDR1 and CDR2 sequences are MNHEY and SVGAGI. The CDR3 covers 13 residues. In nucleotides, the CDR3 is TGTGCCAGCAGTTACGGCTCCCCCTACGAGCAGTACTTC. This encodes CASSYGSPYEQYF.

This clone has just a few counts. The rearrangement uses TRBV19 and TRBJ1-2; 11 bases match TRBD1. The germline CDR1 and CDR2 sequences are LNHDA and SQIVND (reference sequence). The V segment lost 9 bases and the J segment 4 bases; nucleotides outside the gene matches: 13. This CDR3 is built from 16 residues. CDR3 DNA sequence: TGTGCCAGAACCCGGGACAGGGGGAAAGATAGCTATGGCTACACCTTC. Encoded protein: CARTRDRGKDSYGYTF. The full variable domain, rest sourced from reference TRBV19 and TRBJ1-2, is DGGITQSPKYLFRKEGQNVTLSCEQNLNHDAMYWYRQDPGQGLRLIYYSQIVNDFQKGDIAEGYSVSREKKESFPLTVTSAQKNPTAFYLCARTRDRGKDSYGYTFGSGTRLTVV.

V and J are TRBV6-1 and TRBJ2-7; the match to TRBD2 covers 16 bases. V lost 2 bases, J lost 2 bases, and 3 bases stayed unmatched. The CDR3 runs 17 residues. Germline values: CDR1 MNHNS, CDR2 SASEGT. CDR3 sequence: CASSERGLAGGTYEQYF. The CDR3 DNA reads TGTGCCAGCAGTGAACGGGGACTAGCGGGGGGGACCTACGAGCAGTACTTC.

This clone was observed a single time. The chain joins TRBV28 to TRBJ1-2; 9 nucleotides match TRBD1. The V gene's germline CDR1 is MDHEN and CDR2 SYDVKM. This CDR3 region has 13 residues. V lost 6 bases to trimming and J lost 6 bases; unmatched junction nucleotides: 5. DNA for the CDR3: TGTGCCAGCAGAACACAGGGGGCGAATGGCTACACCTTC. Its translation is CASRTQGANGYTF.

This sequence joins TRBV2 and TRBJ2-5, with 9 nucleotides matching TRBD1. This CDR3 comprises 15 residues. Losses at the gene ends were 6 bases for V and 3 bases for J; bases not matched to a gene: 8. Germline V gene sequence: CDR1 SNHLY, CDR2 FYNNEI. CDR3 coding DNA: TGTGCCAGCAGGGGATTACAGGGGGCCAAAGAGACCCAGTACTTC. Translation gives CASRGLQGAKETQYF.

The chain combines TRBV5-1 with TRBJ1-1; possible D gene TRBD1, 5 bases. The CDR3 sequence is 16 residues long. CDR1 SGHRS and CDR2 YFSETQ come from the germline V gene. V lost 3 bases, J lost 1 base, and 16 bases lay in between. The DNA for the CDR3 is TGCGCCAGCAGCTCCAAAGTACAGACAGCGAACACTGAAGCTTTCTTT. Translated: CASSSKVQTANTEAFF.

This chain's CDR3 is CASSDTYEQYF. Here the CDR3 DNA reads TGTGCCAGCAGTGATACCTACGAGCAGTACTTC. J is TRBJ2-7 and V is TRBV6-1; no reliable D call. Germline V CDR1 and CDR2: MNHNS, SASEGT. This CDR3 comprises 11 residues. The ends were cut back, 3 bases at V and 2 bases at J, with 2 bases in the middle.

The gene calls are TRBV4-2 and TRBJ2-5, with 9 positions matching TRBD2. The CDR3 covers 18 residues. CDR1 LGHNA and CDR2 YNFKEQ come from the germline V gene. Trimming took 1 base from V and 0 from J; bases not matched to a gene: 9. CDR3 sequence (DNA): TGTGCCAGCAGCCAAGTACGCGGGGGGGCTCTTTACCAAGAGACCCAGTACTTC. Its translation is CASSQVRGGALYQETQYF.

The chain uses TRBV29-1 and TRBJ2-1, with 10 bases matching TRBD2. The V gene's germline CDR1 is SQVTM and CDR2 ANQGSEA. The length of the CDR3 is 15 residues. Germline trimming cut 4 bases from V and 9 bases from J; bases unmatched to any gene: 12. CDR3 DNA: TGCAGCGTTGTGACCCTCAGCGGGGGGGGTGTTGAGCAGTTCTTC. Translated: CSVVTLSGGGVEQFF.

The chain recombines TRBV27 with TRBJ2-7; D is ambiguous. This CDR3 region has 15 residues. CDR1 is MNHEY and CDR2 is SMNVEV in the germline V gene (reference sequence). Trimming took 6 bases from V and 7 from J, leaving 22 bases between them. CDR3 residues: CASSPTPLGGPEQYF. The CDR3 bases are TGTGCCAGCAGCCCGACCCCCCTTGGCGGCCCAGAGCAGTACTTC.

The chain combines TRBV5-1 with TRBJ1-1, with D possibly matching TRBD1 (6 bases). Deletions cut 4 bases from V and 0 bases from J, with 10 bases between. CDR1 is SGHRS, CDR2 YFSETQ, per germline. CDR3 length: 14 amino acids. The CDR3 here is CASSVRTVNTEAFF. The CDR3 DNA sequence: TGCGCCAGCAGCGTGAGGACAGTGAACACTGAAGCTTTCTTT.

The chain links TRBV11-3 to TRBJ1-2; maybe TRBD1 (5 bases). The V end lost 0 bases, the J end lost 5 bases, and 16 bases lay between the germline ends. Per germline, CDR1 SGHNT and CDR2 YENEEA. The CDR3 runs 16 residues. CDR3 sequence reads: CASSLDGKAGGYGYTF. The DNA of the CDR3 is TGTGCCAGCAGCTTAGACGGGAAGGCCGGGGGATATGGCTACACCTTC.